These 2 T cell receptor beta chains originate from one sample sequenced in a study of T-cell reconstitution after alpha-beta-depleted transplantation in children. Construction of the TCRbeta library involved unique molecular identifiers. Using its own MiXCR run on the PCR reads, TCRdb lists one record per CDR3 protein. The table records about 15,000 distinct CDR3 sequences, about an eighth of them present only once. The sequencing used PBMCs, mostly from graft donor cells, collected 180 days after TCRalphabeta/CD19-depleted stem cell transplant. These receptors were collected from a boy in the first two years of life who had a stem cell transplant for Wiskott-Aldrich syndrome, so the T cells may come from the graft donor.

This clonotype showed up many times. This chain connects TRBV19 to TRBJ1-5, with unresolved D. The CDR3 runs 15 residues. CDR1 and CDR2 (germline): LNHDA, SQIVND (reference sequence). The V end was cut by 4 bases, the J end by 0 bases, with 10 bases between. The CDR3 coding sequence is TGTGCCAGTAGTAAAGCGCCCTATAGCAATCAGCCCCAGCATTTT. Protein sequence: CASSKAPYSNQPQHF. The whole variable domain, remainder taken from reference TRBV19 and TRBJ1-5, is DGGITQSPKYLFRKEGQNVTLSCEQNLNHDAMYWYRQDPGQGLRLIYYSQIVNDFQKGDIAEGYSVSREKKESFPLTVTSAQKNPTAFYLCASSKAPYSNQPQHFGDGTRLSIL.

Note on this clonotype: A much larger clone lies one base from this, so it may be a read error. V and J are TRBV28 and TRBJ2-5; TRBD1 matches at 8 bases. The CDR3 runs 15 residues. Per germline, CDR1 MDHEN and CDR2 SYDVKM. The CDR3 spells CASGLGRGLGETQYF. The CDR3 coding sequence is TGTGCCAGCGGTTTAGGCAGGGGGCTAGGAGAGACCCAGTACTTC. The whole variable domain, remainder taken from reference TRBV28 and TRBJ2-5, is DVKVTQSSRYLVKRTGEKVFLECVQDMDHENMFWYRQDPGLGLRLIYFSYDVKMKEKGDIPEGYSVSREKKERFSLILESASTNQTSMYLCASGLGRGLGETQYFGPGTRLLVL.